A single TCR beta chain is shown here with its context. CDR1 is SGHDN, CDR2 FVKESK, per germline. The ends lost 0 bases at V and 7 bases at J; junction bases unmatched: 2. The length of the CDR3 is 13 residues. Under the authors' procedure: It was from reference gene primer amplification that nucleated cell counts were estimated. Clones were sequenced by immunoSEQ multiplex PCR, and TCRdb holds only the in-frame ones, with some missing. V, J and clone size were drawn from that table, and D and trimming were deduced from the DNA. The data show some 120,000 clones, with roughly four fifths seen just once and 7.5% held by the top ten. The sample originates from a study of blood T cell repertoires in COVID-19.

The rearrangement joins TRBV14 to TRBJ1-2; 7 bases map to TRBD1. The sequenced sample was peripheral blood. The clonotype comes from a man between 65 and 85 years old with active or convalescent COVID-19. CDR3 in amino acids: CASSQDNRGGYTF. The CDR3 DNA is TGTGCCAGCAGCCAAGATAACAGGGGTGGCTACACCTTC.